Sequencing of this T cell receptor beta chain was carried out in a study of T cell responses to AZD1222 COVID-19 vaccine. Between the trimmed V and J ends, which lost 4 bases and 3 bases, there was a span of 14 bases. Germline assignment: CDR1 KGHDR and CDR2 SFDVKD. This CDR3 has 15 amino acids. General study points: The span of vaccine-associated CD4 TCRs extended across spike, with dominance at 160-218 and 743-854. Only a handful of AZD1222 recipients, roughly 6 in all, had baseline seropositivity.

Profiled with immunoSEQ multiplex PCR; TCRdb holds only in-frame clones, not every one. The sample consists of roughly 120,000 clones, approximately 83% of them appearing once. As regards this clone: Its antigen is unknown.

This sequence joins TRBV24-1 and TRBJ2-5, with a tentative D call TRBD1 (6 bases). This TCR derives from an adult in good health. The input for sequencing was peripheral blood, taken on day 0 of MenACWY control vaccination. The CDR3 is CATSEYTGSEETQYF. The CDR3 nucleotides read TGTGCCACCAGTGAGTACACAGGGTCGGAAGAGACCCAGTACTTC.